Each of the 32 T cell receptor beta chains below was sequenced from the same sample in a study of cytomegalovirus exposure and HLA in healthy donors. The PCR made use of 60 Vbeta and 13 Jbeta primers. Profiling relied on immunoSEQ multiplex PCR, and the TCRdb table lists in-frame clones only, not all of them. The repertoire consists of 200,000 to 250,000 clones, with around 76% occurring once and the leading ten covering 0.63%. The sequenced sample was PBMCs. These receptors originate from a man younger than 30 in good health and CMV-seronegative.

V and J are TRBV30 and TRBJ2-7; D remains unclear. CDR3 size: 12 residues. V was trimmed by 5 bases and J by 9 bases, leaving 17 bases between them. Looked up from germline, CDR1 is GTSNPN and CDR2 is SVGIG (reference sequence). DNA of the CDR3: TGTGCCTGGGGTATTCCGTCGGTTAGGCAGTACTTC. Residues: CAWGIPSVRQYF.

The chain links TRBV27 to TRBJ1-5, with TRBD1 matching over 9 bases. This CDR3 is built from 15 residues. Germline V CDR1 and CDR2: MNHEY, SMNVEV (reference sequence). Trimming cost V 4 bases and J 7 bases; bases outside gene matches: 8. The CDR3 loop is CASSSYGQGYQPQHF. The CDR3 coding sequence is TGTGCCAGCAGTTCCTATGGACAGGGGTACCAGCCCCAGCATTTT.

The gene calls are TRBV5-1 and TRBJ2-5; 9 positions agree with TRBD2. The DNA end is a closer match to TRBJ2-7, so the J assignment may be wrong. Germline V gene sequence: CDR1 SGHRS, CDR2 YFSETQ. This CDR3 contains 15 residues. The CDR3 spells CASSLAHSGSYEQYF. CDR3 coding DNA: TGCGCCAGCAGCTTGGCCCATAGCGGGAGCTACGAGCAGTACTTC.

The chain combines TRBV2 with TRBJ1-5; D call uncertain. This CDR3 contains 12 residues. Trimming took off 7 bases at V and 2 bases at J, with 6 bases between the two ends. From germline, CDR1 is SNHLY and CDR2 FYNNEI. The CDR3 coding sequence is TGTGCCAGCACCGGGGGCAATCAGCCCCAGCATTTT. This sequence encodes CASTGGNQPQHF.

This clone appeared a few times. The rearrangement links TRBV18 to TRBJ1-1, with 8 bases matching TRBD1. Trimming took 3 bases from V and 7 from J; bases not matched to a gene: 4. The CDR3 spans 13 residues. Germline V gene lookup returns CDR1 KGHSH and CDR2 LQKENI. In DNA form, the CDR3 reads TGTGCCAGCTCACCTCAGGGGGCGGGTGAAGCTTTCTTT. Protein sequence: CASSPQGAGEAFF.

The chain is built from TRBV29-1 and TRBJ1-1; D unclear. Looked up from germline, CDR1 is SQVTM and CDR2 is ANQGSEA. With 8 bases removed from V and 1 base from J, the gap between germline ends came to 11 bases. The CDR3 sequence is 12 residues long. CDR3 sequence: CSTGGENTEAFF. The CDR3 nucleotides read TGCAGCACTGGTGGTGAGAACACTGAAGCTTTCTTT.

The chain carries TRBV6-1 and TRBJ2-5; weak D call: TRBD2 (7 bases). The end of the DNA fits TRBJ2-7 better, so the J call may be wrong. CDR3 size: 15 residues. Per germline, CDR1 MNHNS and CDR2 SASEGT. The CDR3 sequence is CASRLGGGANYEQYF. In nucleotides, the CDR3 is TGTGCCAGCAGGCTAGGTGGGGGGGCAAACTACGAGCAGTACTTC.

The J gene is TRBJ1-1, the V gene TRBV11-1; possible D gene TRBD1, 5 bases. The CDR3 runs 13 residues. The V end lost 2 bases, the J end lost 10 bases, and 14 bases lay between the germline ends. CDR1 SGHAT and CDR2 FQDESV come from the germline V gene (reference sequence). The CDR3 spells CASSLMWDGGAFF. In nucleotides, the CDR3 is TGTGCCAGCAGCTTAATGTGGGACGGGGGAGCTTTCTTT.

On this clone: In the same sample, other DNA sequences code for this CDR3. As DNA, the CDR3 is TGTGCCAGTAGTCTGGGGGCGGGCTATGGCTACACCTTC. Translating it yields CASSLGAGYGYTF. The rearrangement links TRBV19 to TRBJ1-2, with D possibly being TRBD1 (6 bases). The CDR3 has 13 amino acids. CDR1 and CDR2 from the germline V gene are LNHDA and SQIVND (reference sequence). V was pared by 5 bases and J by 4 bases, with 11 bases between.

Worth noting for this clone: Within the sample, other DNA sequences also encode this same CDR3. The rearrangement uses TRBV28 and TRBJ2-5, with TRBD1 matching 12 bases. From germline, CDR1 is MDHEN and CDR2 SYDVKM. CDR3 length equals 14 residues. J lost 7 bases, V lost 6 bases, and 6 bases had no gene match. CDR3 in amino acids: CASSSPGQGATQYF. CDR3 sequence (DNA): TGTGCCAGCAGCTCCCCGGGACAGGGGGCGACCCAGTACTTC.

The chain recombines TRBV5-6 with TRBJ1-6; D is perhaps TRBD1 (6 bases). This CDR3 has 12 residues. Germline CDR1 reads SGHDT; CDR2 reads YYEEEE. The V gene lost 2 bases and the J gene lost 13 bases, with 10 bases spanning the gap. The CDR3 DNA sequence: TGTGCCAGCAGCTTAACAGGGACCCCCCTCCACTTT. Encoded protein: CASSLTGTPLHF.

This chain links TRBV9 with TRBJ2-3, with 9 bases aligning to TRBD1. The germline V gene encodes CDR1 SGDLS and CDR2 YYNGEE. Trimming took 3 bases from V and 0 from J; bases not matched to a gene: 11. CDR3 length: 18 amino acids. The CDR3 bases are TGTGCCAGCAGCGCGGGGATTGGGACAGGGACTAGCACAGATACGCAGTATTTT. This encodes CASSAGIGTGTSTDTQYF.

The gene calls are TRBV6-6 and TRBJ1-1; the D gene is possibly TRBD1 (5 bases). The length of the CDR3 is 14 residues. CDR1 and CDR2 (germline): MNHNY, SVGAGI (reference sequence). V was shortened by 10 bases and J by 4 bases, with 19 bases between the two germline ends. CDR3: CATLGREGPTEAFF. In nucleotides, the CDR3 is TGTGCCACCCTCGGGAGAGAGGGGCCCACTGAAGCTTTCTTT.

The chain recombines TRBV10-3 with TRBJ2-3; 16 bases agree with TRBD2. The junction had 11 bases not matched to a gene; V was cut back by 2 bases and J by 3 bases. The CDR3 contains 20 residues. The germline V gene has CDR1 ENHRY and CDR2 SYGVKD. The CDR3 DNA follows: TGTGCCATCAGTGAGAATGAGGGACTAGCGGGAGGGCCCGTAACAGATACGCAGTATTTT. Protein sequence: CAISENEGLAGGPVTDTQYF.

J is TRBJ2-3 and V is TRBV2; the match to TRBD2 covers 12 bases. This CDR3 spans 15 amino acids. CDR1 SNHLY and CDR2 FYNNEI come from the germline V gene. With 1 base clipped from V and 8 bases from J, the junction kept 4 bases outside the gene matches. The CDR3 region has the DNA TGTGCCAGCAGTGAAGGACTAGCGGGAGTTGGTACGCAGTATTTT. This encodes CASSEGLAGVGTQYF.

The gene calls are TRBV9 and TRBJ2-7; the match to TRBD2 covers 14 bases. V gave up 3 bases and J gave up 3 bases; unmatched junction bases: 5. The CDR3 covers 16 residues. The germline CDR1 and CDR2 sequences are SGDLS and YYNGEE. The CDR3 region has the DNA TGTGCCAGCAGCGATGGAGGGACTAGCGGGAGCTACGAGCAGTACTTC. It codes for CASSDGGTSGSYEQYF.

This clone appeared a few times. This chain uses TRBV9 with TRBJ1-2; TRBD1 is a possible D gene (6 bases). This CDR3 has 18 residues. Between the trimmed V and J ends, which lost 0 bases and 3 bases, there was a span of 21 bases. In germline, CDR1 is SGDLS, CDR2 YYNGEE. The CDR3 bases are TGTGCCAGCAGCGTAGCTACGGGAGGTGTCAGGGGAGACTATGGCTACACCTTC. Protein product: CASSVATGGVRGDYGYTF.

The chain recombines TRBV6-5 with TRBJ2-4, with 9 nucleotides matching TRBD1. The V segment lost 5 bases and the J segment 6 bases; nucleotides outside the gene matches: 5. The CDR3 is 14 residues long. Germline CDR1 MNHEY, CDR2 SVGAGI. The DNA of the CDR3 is TGTGCCAGCAGTCCCGCGACAGGGGGAAACATTCAGTACTTC. Translated: CASSPATGGNIQYF.

This clone occurred once. The chain carries TRBV5-4 and TRBJ1-3; a weak D match, TRBD1 (5 bases). Germline CDR1 and CDR2: SGHNT and YYREEE (reference sequence). The CDR3 has 14 amino acids. V dropped 4 bases and J dropped 0 bases, with 8 bases sitting between them. The CDR3 DNA is TGTGCCAGCAGCACAGGCCCCTCTGGAAACACCATATATTTT. Protein product: CASSTGPSGNTIYF.

This clone was recorded only once. The chain joins TRBV10-3 to TRBJ1-5; 8 bases are shared with TRBD1. Germline V lookup: CDR1 ENHRY, CDR2 SYGVKD. V shed 11 bases and J 5 bases; nucleotides not matched to a gene: 14. This CDR3 region has 15 residues. DNA for the CDR3: TGTGCCTCACATAAGCGACAGGGGTCCGATCAGCCCCAGCATTTT. Protein: CASHKRQGSDQPQHF.

This clone was seen a few times. CDR3 in amino acids: CASSVLPGQNIYEQYF. The CDR3 bases are TGTGCCAGCAGCGTACTACCGGGACAGAACATCTACGAGCAGTACTTC. The gene calls are TRBV9 and TRBJ2-5, with 7 bases fitting TRBD1. Matching the DNA end better, TRBJ2-7 makes the J call doubtful. This CDR3 is built from 16 residues. CDR1 is SGDLS, CDR2 YYNGEE, per germline.

This clone was counted between two and nine times. J is TRBJ2-3 and V is TRBV7-2; 8 bases align to TRBD1. Germline V gene data show CDR1 as SGHTA and CDR2 as FQGNSA. The CDR3 spans 16 residues. V lost 1 base, J lost 4 bases, and 7 bases stayed unmatched. The CDR3 reads CASSLDRSGGSDTQYF. DNA for the CDR3: TGTGCCAGCAGCTTAGACCGTTCAGGGGGCTCAGATACGCAGTATTTT.

This clone was observed a single time. The rearrangement uses TRBV6-4 and TRBJ2-7, with 12 bases matching TRBD2. Losses at the gene ends were 9 bases for V and 2 bases for J; bases not matched to a gene: 2. The CDR3 length is 13 residues. Per the germline V gene, CDR1 is MRHNA and CDR2 is SNTAGT. As DNA, the CDR3 is TGTGCCAGTCCTAGCGGGAGGGCCTACGAGCAGTACTTC. This codes for CASPSGRAYEQYF.

Only a few counts were recorded for this clone. The rearrangement links TRBV28 to TRBJ2-2; the match to TRBD1 covers 9 bases. Unmatched junction bases numbered 7, after V lost 4 bases and J lost 1 base. Per the germline V gene, CDR1 is MDHEN and CDR2 is SYDVKM. The CDR3 totals 17 residues. The CDR3 DNA reads as TGTGCCAGCAGTTCGGGACAGGGACTATTGAACACCGGGGAGCTGTTTTTT. It codes for CASSSGQGLLNTGELFF.

V usage is TRBV6-5 and J usage is TRBJ2-7; D is unresolved. Trimming left V 5 bases short and J 9 bases short, with 14 bases between. The CDR3 covers 12 residues. Per the germline V gene, CDR1 is MNHEY and CDR2 is SVGAGI. The CDR3 loop is CASSDTLEPQYF. CDR3 in DNA: TGTGCCAGCAGTGACACCCTCGAGCCGCAGTACTTC.

In DNA, the CDR3 is TGTGCCAGCTCACGAGGACTCAACACCGGGGAGCTGTTTTTT. Amino acids: CASSRGLNTGELFF. This rearrangement joins TRBV18 to TRBJ2-2, with a possible D match to TRBD2 (5 bases). The CDR3 has 14 residues. Trimming removed 4 bases at V and 2 bases at J, with 8 bases between. Germline loops: CDR1 KGHSH, CDR2 LQKENI.

The chain has TRBV27 and TRBJ2-7; 9 bases are a match to TRBD1. Germline assignment: CDR1 MNHEY and CDR2 SMNVEV (reference sequence). The CDR3 is 15 amino acids. The V gene end was trimmed by 5 bases and the J gene end by 3 bases; junction bases not matched to a gene: 8. The CDR3, as DNA: TGTGCCAGCAGTCCCCGGGGACAGGGAGACTACGAGCAGTACTTC. Protein: CASSPRGQGDYEQYF.

The rearrangement joins TRBV9 to TRBJ2-3; 7 bases agree with TRBD2. Per the germline V gene, CDR1 is SGDLS and CDR2 is YYNGEE. This CDR3 has 14 amino acids. The V and J ends lost 0 bases and 6 bases, in that order; junction bases with no gene match: 4. CDR3 loop: CASSVALAADTQYF. The DNA of the CDR3 is TGTGCCAGCAGCGTAGCCCTAGCGGCGGATACGCAGTATTTT.

The gene calls are TRBV18 and TRBJ2-1; 7 nucleotides line up with TRBD1. The CDR3 is made up of 15 amino acids. Trimming at V came to 3 bases and at J to 2 bases, leaving 4 bases not matched to a gene. Germline V gene sequence: CDR1 KGHSH, CDR2 LQKENI. CDR3 in amino acids: CASSPGTDTYNEQFF. CDR3 nucleotide sequence: TGTGCCAGCTCACCGGGGACAGACACCTACAATGAGCAGTTCTTC.

The chain combines TRBV14 with TRBJ1-2, with D uncertain. CDR3 length: 14 residues. The V end lost 0 bases, the J end lost 2 bases, and 7 bases lay between the germline ends. Per germline, CDR1 SGHDN and CDR2 FVKESK. The CDR3 protein is CASSQEAGNYGYTF. CDR3 coding DNA: TGTGCCAGCAGCCAAGAAGCGGGGAACTATGGCTACACCTTC.

The rearrangement joins TRBV2 to TRBJ2-1; perhaps TRBD1 as D (5 bases). Germline V lookup: CDR1 SNHLY, CDR2 FYNNEI. The CDR3 spans 14 residues. Trimming stripped 5 bases from V and 5 bases from J, with 13 bases between. The CDR3 is CASSIQVLDNEQFF. As DNA, the CDR3 is TGTGCCAGCAGTATACAGGTCCTAGACAATGAGCAGTTCTTC.

The chain combines TRBV11-2 with TRBJ2-1; D perhaps matches TRBD2 (6 bases). The CDR3 totals 12 residues. The V end was cut by 3 bases, the J end by 8 bases, with 8 bases between. Germline-derived CDR1 and CDR2 are SGHAT and FQNNGV. The CDR3 bases are TGTGCCAGCAGCTTGGAGGGCGATGAGCAGTTCTTC. As protein: CASSLEGDEQFF.